The 22 T cell receptor beta chains below come from one sample, sequenced in a study of cytomegalovirus exposure and HLA in healthy donors. Profiling relied on immunoSEQ multiplex PCR, and the TCRdb table lists in-frame clones only, not all of them. Here the sample spans 150,000 to 200,000 clones, 85% to 90% being singletons. Sequencing was performed on PBMCs. The origin of the receptors is a woman in her thirties in good health and CMV-seronegative.

V usage is TRBV13 and J usage is TRBJ2-4; tentative D call: TRBD1 (5 bases). The CDR3 totals 15 residues. Germline CDR1 PRHDT, CDR2 FYEKMQ (reference sequence). Between the trimmed V and J ends, which lost 5 bases and 1 base, there was a span of 12 bases. The CDR3 sequence is CASSLRGLAKNIQYF. For the CDR3, the DNA is TGTGCCAGCAGCCTAAGGGGTCTGGCCAAAAACATTCAGTACTTC.

This sequence joins TRBV9 and TRBJ1-3; 8 bases agree with TRBD1. Germline assignment: CDR1 SGDLS and CDR2 YYNGEE. This CDR3 is built from 17 residues. J lost 0 bases, V lost 0 bases, and 5 bases had no gene match. The CDR3 DNA follows: TGTGCCAGCAGCGTAGCCGGGACAGGTATCTCTGGAAACACCATATATTTT. Translating it yields CASSVAGTGISGNTIYF.

This sequence joins TRBV28 and TRBJ2-5, with 11 bases aligning to TRBD1. The CDR3 runs 15 residues. The trim removed 5 bases at V and 5 bases at J, leaving 7 bases unmatched. Germline V CDR1 and CDR2: MDHEN, SYDVKM. The CDR3 region is CASSSPGQGGETQYF. The CDR3 DNA is TGTGCCAGCAGTAGCCCGGGACAGGGGGGGGAGACCCAGTACTTC.

The rearrangement uses TRBV5-6 and TRBJ1-2; TRBD1 matches at 9 bases. The junction had 8 bases not matched to a gene; V was cut back by 0 bases and J by 8 bases. Germline V gene sequence: CDR1 SGHDT, CDR2 YYEEEE. This CDR3 comprises 15 residues. The CDR3 is CASSLGGQGWSGYTF. CDR3 nucleotide sequence: TGTGCCAGCAGCTTGGGGGGACAGGGTTGGAGCGGCTACACCTTC.

V is TRBV29-1 and J is TRBJ1-3, with D unresolved. Germline loops: CDR1 SQVTM, CDR2 ANQGSEA. Trimming took off 4 bases at V and 0 bases at J, with 4 bases between the two ends. CDR3 length equals 12 residues. CDR3 amino acids: CSVVYSGNTIYF. As DNA, the CDR3 is TGCAGCGTTGTGTACTCTGGAAACACCATATATTTT.

A single count supports this clone. The V gene is TRBV25-1, the J gene TRBJ2-1, with 16 nucleotides matching TRBD2. This CDR3 comprises 17 residues. In germline, CDR1 is MGHDK, CDR2 SYGVNS. Unmatched junction bases numbered 3, after V lost 0 bases and J lost 7 bases. In DNA form, the CDR3 reads TGTGCCAGCAGTGAATATGGGACTAGCGGGGGGGCGAATGAGCAGTTCTTC. This translates into CASSEYGTSGGANEQFF.

The chain combines TRBV7-9 with TRBJ1-1; possibly TRBD1 for D (5 bases). Germline V CDR1 and CDR2: SEHNR, FQNEAQ (reference sequence). V was shortened by 5 bases and J by 5 bases, with 12 bases between the two germline ends. The CDR3 consists of 13 residues. As DNA, the CDR3 is TGTGCCAGCAGCCCACAGGAGGGGACTGAAGCTTTCTTT. This codes for CASSPQEGTEAFF.

Written as DNA, the CDR3 is TGTGCCAGCAGTGAAGATCGGGGGGGCTCAGATACGCAGTATTTT. Residues: CASSEDRGGSDTQYF. The J gene is TRBJ2-3, the V gene TRBV6-1, with 8 bases that match TRBD2. Trimming at V came to 1 base and at J to 4 bases, leaving 4 bases not matched to a gene. This CDR3 comprises 15 residues. The germline CDR1 and CDR2 sequences are MNHNS and SASEGT.

For the CDR3, the DNA is TGTGCCAGCAGCCCCCTTGGGGGCCCCTACGAGCAGTACTTC. Translated, it gives CASSPLGGPYEQYF. The chain recombines TRBV27 with TRBJ2-7; tentative D call: TRBD1 (6 bases). Trimming stripped 6 bases from V and 2 bases from J, with 14 bases between. Germline V gene data show CDR1 as MNHEY and CDR2 as SMNVEV (reference sequence). This CDR3 has 14 residues.

J is TRBJ2-2 and V is TRBV5-1; maybe TRBD1 (6 bases). Germline V lookup: CDR1 SGHRS, CDR2 YFSETQ. CDR3 size: 18 residues. V lost 0 bases and J 0 bases, leaving 15 bases between the germline ends. The CDR3 region is CASSLAEGEPANTGELFF. As DNA, the CDR3 is TGCGCCAGCAGCTTGGCCGAGGGGGAACCCGCGAACACCGGGGAGCTGTTTTTT.

The chain carries TRBV19 and TRBJ1-2; no definite D call. The CDR3 length is 14 residues. V lost 0 bases, J lost 0 bases, and 5 bases lay in between. Germline CDR1 LNHDA, CDR2 SQIVND (reference sequence). CDR3 residues: CASSIEPTNYGYTF. The CDR3 nucleotides are TGTGCCAGTAGTATAGAGCCTACTAACTATGGCTACACCTTC.

This rearrangement joins TRBV6-5 to TRBJ2-5; 11 positions match TRBD1. V lost 9 bases to trimming and J lost 1 base; unmatched junction nucleotides: 7. The CDR3 consists of 15 residues. Germline V CDR1 and CDR2: MNHEY, SVGAGI. The CDR3 loop is CASTGTGGSQETQYF. The CDR3 DNA sequence: TGTGCCAGTACTGGGACAGGGGGATCCCAAGAGACCCAGTACTTC.

The rearrangement joins TRBV27 to TRBJ1-2; D uncertain. Germline values: CDR1 MNHEY, CDR2 SMNVEV (reference sequence). V gave up 5 bases and J gave up 4 bases, with 8 bases separating them. This CDR3 comprises 12 residues. As DNA, the CDR3 is TGTGCCAGCAGTATAAACGGCTATGGCTACACCTTC. Its translation is CASSINGYGYTF.

J is TRBJ1-6 and V is TRBV6-5; TRBD1 is a possible D gene (5 bases). Germline CDR1 and CDR2: MNHEY and SVGAGI. The CDR3 runs to 16 residues. Trimming stripped 0 bases from V and 7 bases from J, with 13 bases between. CDR3 sequence (DNA): TGTGCCAGCAGTTACTCGATTGGGACTACGAATTCACCCCTCCACTTT. Amino acids: CASSYSIGTTNSPLHF.

This chain links TRBV27 with TRBJ2-1; 16 bases map to TRBD2. Germline lookup yields CDR1 MNHEY and CDR2 SMNVEV (reference sequence). Trimming took 5 bases from V and 9 from J; bases not matched to a gene: 7. CDR3 length: 16 residues. The CDR3 DNA follows: TGTGCCAGCAGTCCAGGGACTAGCGGGGGGGCGGTTGAGCAGTTCTTC. Protein product: CASSPGTSGGAVEQFF.

The chain carries TRBV29-1 and TRBJ1-1; 7 bases fit TRBD1. J was trimmed by 10 bases and V by 4 bases; bases with no gene match: 6. Germline V gene data show CDR1 as SQVTM and CDR2 as ANQGSEA. The CDR3 totals 11 residues. CDR3 coding DNA: TGCAGCGTTGGCCAGGGGGGTTCAGCTTTCTTT. This gives the protein CSVGQGGSAFF.

The rearrangement joins TRBV5-1 to TRBJ2-5; a weak D match, TRBD2 (5 bases). In germline, CDR1 is SGHRS, CDR2 YFSETQ. The CDR3 has 15 amino acids. Trimming removed 4 bases from V and 2 bases from J, with 15 bases in between. The CDR3 region has the DNA TGCGCCAGCAGCCCAGAGGGAGCTATACAAGAGACCCAGTACTTC. It is translated as CASSPEGAIQETQYF.

This chain uses TRBV19 with TRBJ1-1; 7 positions agree with TRBD1. Germline CDR1 reads LNHDA; CDR2 reads SQIVND (reference sequence). V shed 10 bases and J 6 bases; nucleotides not matched to a gene: 8. This CDR3 contains 12 residues. DNA for the CDR3: TGTGCCACATCACAGGGGTTGGCTGAAGCTTTCTTT. Its translation: CATSQGLAEAFF. Based on the CDR3 plus reference TRBV19 and TRBJ1-1, the full variable domain is DGGITQSPKYLFRKEGQNVTLSCEQNLNHDAMYWYRQDPGQGLRLIYYSQIVNDFQKGDIAEGYSVSREKKESFPLTVTSAQKNPTAFYLCATSQGLAEAFFGQGTRLTVV.

This sequence joins TRBV19 and TRBJ2-1, with a possible D match to TRBD1 (6 bases). The CDR3 is 14 residues long. Per germline, CDR1 LNHDA and CDR2 SQIVND (reference sequence). The ends were cut back, 2 bases at V and 3 bases at J, with 8 bases in the middle. Here the CDR3 reads CASSISDSYNEQFF. The CDR3 DNA reads as TGTGCCAGTAGTATATCGGACAGCTACAATGAGCAGTTCTTC. The full variable domain, its missing parts supplied by reference TRBV19 and TRBJ2-1, is DGGITQSPKYLFRKEGQNVTLSCEQNLNHDAMYWYRQDPGQGLRLIYYSQIVNDFQKGDIAEGYSVSREKKESFPLTVTSAQKNPTAFYLCASSISDSYNEQFFGPGTRLTVL.

The rearrangement links TRBV25-1 to TRBJ2-2; 8 bases are a match to TRBD2. The CDR3 has 17 amino acids. CDR1 and CDR2 (germline): MGHDK, SYGVNS. V gave up 1 base and J gave up 5 bases; unmatched junction bases: 9. CDR3 DNA sequence: TGTGCCAGCAGTGAATTAGGCGGGGGGCCGCGGACCGGGGAGCTGTTTTTT. This codes for CASSELGGGPRTGELFF.

The rearrangement uses TRBV9 and TRBJ1-2; tentative D call: TRBD1 (6 bases). CDR3 length equals 14 residues. V was pared by 3 bases and J by 5 bases, with 14 bases between. Germline CDR1 and CDR2: SGDLS and YYNGEE. As DNA, the CDR3 is TGTGCCAGCAGCGACAGGACAGAAGGGTATGGCTACACCTTC. Protein sequence: CASSDRTEGYGYTF. Based on the CDR3 plus reference TRBV9 and TRBJ1-2, the full variable domain is DSGVTQTPKHLITATGQRVTLRCSPRSGDLSVYWYQQSLDQGLQFLIQYYNGEERAKGNILERFSAQQFPDLHSELNLSSLELGDSALYFCASSDRTEGYGYTFGSGTRLTVV.

V is TRBV2 and J is TRBJ1-4; D unresolved. CDR3 length equals 12 residues. Germline values: CDR1 SNHLY, CDR2 FYNNEI. Trimming stripped 10 bases from V and 4 bases from J, with 10 bases between. CDR3 nucleotides: TGTGCCACGGACGGGATTAATGAAAAACTGTTTTTT. Its protein product is CATDGINEKLFF.